This note documents a single TCR beta chain sequence. The target antigen is unknown. These data come from a study of post-analysis software for immune sequencing data. Unique molecular identifiers had been added to the TCR beta cDNA libraries. TCRdb processed the PCR reads anew with MiXCR; each CDR3 protein has one entry. Of approximately 730,000 distinct CDR3 sequences in the sample, about half were seen once. The CDR3 sequence is 14 residues long. CDR1 is SGHRS, CDR2 YFSETQ, per germline. With V trimmed by 5 bases and J by 6 bases, 3 bases remained unmatched. Study-level findings and limits: Patients used about five TRBV segments, including TRBV5-6, TRBV5-1 and TRBV20-1, more often than controls.

The clonotype comes from a girl under 18 with multiple sclerosis. This rearrangement joins TRBV5-1 to TRBJ2-1; TRBD2 matches at 12 bases. Source material: blood. The CDR3 region is CASRLAGGGNEQFF. In DNA form, the CDR3 reads TGCGCCAGCAGACTAGCGGGAGGTGGCAATGAGCAGTTCTTC.